A selection of T cell receptor beta chains follows, all from one sample in a study of T cell responses to AZD1222 COVID-19 vaccine. Profiling relied on immunoSEQ multiplex PCR, and the TCRdb table lists in-frame clones only, not all of them. The table has under 150,000 clones, around 90% seen once. The sample here was peripheral blood, taken on day 0 of AZD1222 vaccination. These receptors all stem from an adult in good health. CDR3s include the opening cysteine and the closing phenylalanine or tryptophan. Fields, in order: clone size, V gene, D gene, J gene, CDR3 DNA, CDR3 protein. D genes are given only for firm matches. For some rows the clone size is stated as once, few or many, or as a class when expanded; others skip it.

abundance: .; v_gene: TRBV3-1/TRBV3-2; d_gene: .; j_gene: TRBJ1-5; CDR3nt: TGTGCCAGCAGCCAAGGGGCAGGGAATCAGCCCCAGCATTTT; CDR3aa: CASSQGAGNQPQHF
abundance: .; v_gene: TRBV15; d_gene: TRBD1; j_gene: TRBJ1-6; CDR3nt: TGTGCCACCAGCAGGGAAAGACAGGGCAATTCACCCCTCCACTTT; CDR3aa: CATSRERQGNSPLHF
abundance: .; v_gene: TRBV5-4; d_gene: TRBD1; j_gene: TRBJ2-4; CDR3nt: TGTGCCAGCAGCTTGGCGGGACAGACGGACATTCAGTACTTC; CDR3aa: CASSLAGQTDIQYF
abundance: .; v_gene: TRBV5-5; d_gene: .; j_gene: TRBJ1-5; CDR3nt: TGTGCCAGCAGCCTAGGTCCTGGGGATCAGCCCCAGCATTTT; CDR3aa: CASSLGPGDQPQHF
abundance: .; v_gene: TRBV2; d_gene: TRBD1; j_gene: TRBJ1-5; CDR3nt: TGTGCCAGCAGGGAGGGACAGGCTAATCAGCCCCAGCATTTT; CDR3aa: CASREGQANQPQHF
abundance: .; v_gene: TRBV11-2; d_gene: .; j_gene: TRBJ2-1; CDR3nt: TGTGCCAGCAGCTTACACGGGGGAGACAATGAGCAGTTCTTC; CDR3aa: CASSLHGGDNEQFF
abundance: .; v_gene: TRBV6-2/TRBV6-3; d_gene: TRBD1; j_gene: TRBJ1-5; CDR3nt: TGTGCCAGCAGCCCTCGGACAGGGTTGGACAATCAGCCCCAGCATTTT; CDR3aa: CASSPRTGLDNQPQHF
abundance: .; v_gene: TRBV5-5; d_gene: .; j_gene: TRBJ2-2; CDR3nt: TGTGCCAGCAGCTCCTACCCAGGGAAAAACACCGGGGAGCTGTTTTTT; CDR3aa: CASSSYPGKNTGELFF
abundance: .; v_gene: TRBV5-1; d_gene: .; j_gene: TRBJ2-7; CDR3nt: TGCGCCAGCAGCTCCATACCCGGGTCAGCCTACGAGCAGTACTTC; CDR3aa: CASSSIPGSAYEQYF
abundance: .; v_gene: TRBV4-1; d_gene: TRBD1; j_gene: TRBJ2-7; CDR3nt: TGCGCCAGCAGCCAAGGGGACAGAACCTACGAGCAGTACTTC; CDR3aa: CASSQGDRTYEQYF
abundance: .; v_gene: TRBV4-1; d_gene: .; j_gene: TRBJ1-3; CDR3nt: TGCGCCAGCAGCCCAGTACAGGTACTCTCTGGAAACACCATATATTTT; CDR3aa: CASSPVQVLSGNTIYF
abundance: .; v_gene: TRBV2; d_gene: TRBD1; j_gene: TRBJ1-1; CDR3nt: TGTGCCAGCAGCACCGGGACAGGGATACCCTTCCGGGCTTTCTTT; CDR3aa: CASSTGTGIPFRAFF
abundance: .; v_gene: TRBV28; d_gene: .; j_gene: TRBJ2-5; CDR3nt: TGTGCCAGCAGTCCTCACGAGGGAATGGGGCAAGAGACCCAGTACTTC; CDR3aa: CASSPHEGMGQETQYF
abundance: .; v_gene: TRBV6-1; d_gene: .; j_gene: TRBJ1-1; CDR3nt: TGTGCCAGCAGTGAAGGAGGAAGGGGCACTGAAGCTTTCTTT; CDR3aa: CASSEGGRGTEAFF
abundance: .; v_gene: TRBV6-6; d_gene: .; j_gene: TRBJ1-2; CDR3nt: TGTGCCAGCAGTTTCGGACAGCCCGATGGCTACACCTTC; CDR3aa: CASSFGQPDGYTF
abundance: .; v_gene: TRBV7-3; d_gene: TRBD1; j_gene: TRBJ1-2; CDR3nt: TGTGCCAGCAGCTTAAAGGAGGGGGCTGGGTATGGCTACACCTTC; CDR3aa: CASSLKEGAGYGYTF
abundance: .; v_gene: TRBV9; d_gene: TRBD2; j_gene: TRBJ2-5; CDR3nt: TGTGCCAGCAGCGTAGTGGAGGGAGGGCCGGGGGAGACCCAGTACTTC; CDR3aa: CASSVVEGGPGETQYF
abundance: .; v_gene: TRBV28; d_gene: TRBD1; j_gene: TRBJ1-3; CDR3nt: TGTGCCAGCAGTTTATGGGGCAGGGGGCTCTCTGGAAACACCATATATTTT; CDR3aa: CASSLWGRGLSGNTIYF
abundance: .; v_gene: TRBV27; d_gene: .; j_gene: TRBJ2-7; CDR3nt: TGTGCCAGCAGTTCCACCTCCTACGAGCAGTACTTC; CDR3aa: CASSSTSYEQYF
abundance: .; v_gene: TRBV6-4; d_gene: .; j_gene: TRBJ2-1; CDR3nt: TGTGCCAGCAGTAGCACAGGGAGAGAGCAGTTCTTC; CDR3aa: CASSSTGREQFF
abundance: .; v_gene: TRBV12-3/TRBV12-4; d_gene: TRBD1; j_gene: TRBJ1-1; CDR3nt: TGTGCCAGCCGGGGACAGGTCGGGACTGAAGCTTTCTTT; CDR3aa: CASRGQVGTEAFF
abundance: .; v_gene: TRBV2; d_gene: .; j_gene: TRBJ2-2; CDR3nt: TGTGCCAGCAGTGTTGGTCAGTCGAACACCGGGGAGCTGTTTTTT; CDR3aa: CASSVGQSNTGELFF
abundance: once; v_gene: TRBV7-9; d_gene: .; j_gene: TRBJ2-5; CDR3nt: TGTGCCAGCAGCTTACCCCGAGTGGGGGGCAGACAAGAGACCCAGTACTTC; CDR3aa: CASSLPRVGGRQETQYF
abundance: .; v_gene: TRBV10-3; d_gene: .; j_gene: TRBJ2-7; CDR3nt: TGTGCCATCACTGACGGGGTTGGCTCCTACGAGCAGTACTTC; CDR3aa: CAITDGVGSYEQYF
abundance: .; v_gene: TRBV6-5; d_gene: .; j_gene: TRBJ2-1; CDR3nt: TGTGCCAGCAGTTCTGACACGTACAATGAGCAGTTCTTC; CDR3aa: CASSSDTYNEQFF
abundance: .; v_gene: TRBV11-3; d_gene: .; j_gene: TRBJ2-7; CDR3nt: TGTGCCAGCAGCTTAGAGGGGGTTTCCTACGAGCAGTACTTC; CDR3aa: CASSLEGVSYEQYF
abundance: once; v_gene: TRBV28; d_gene: TRBD1; j_gene: TRBJ1-2; CDR3nt: TGTGCCAGCAGTTTACCAGGGGGTAAGAGCGGCTACACCTTC; CDR3aa: CASSLPGGKSGYTF
abundance: .; v_gene: TRBV7-9; d_gene: .; j_gene: TRBJ1-2; CDR3nt: TGTGCCAGCAGCTTAGAGTTAGGTTTCACCTTC; CDR3aa: CASSLELGFTF
abundance: .; v_gene: TRBV10-3; d_gene: .; j_gene: TRBJ2-7; CDR3nt: TGTGCCATCAGTGGGGGGGCTAACTCCTACGAGCAGTACTTC; CDR3aa: CAISGGANSYEQYF
abundance: .; v_gene: TRBV19; d_gene: .; j_gene: TRBJ1-5; CDR3nt: TGTGCCAGTAGTATTGGGACCGGGGGCAATCAGCCCCAGCATTTT; CDR3aa: CASSIGTGGNQPQHF
abundance: once; v_gene: TRBV9; d_gene: .; j_gene: TRBJ2-3; CDR3nt: TGTGCCAGCAGCGGGGGTTTAAGCACAGATACGCAGTATTTT; CDR3aa: CASSGGLSTDTQYF
abundance: .; v_gene: TRBV7-5; d_gene: .; j_gene: TRBJ1-2; CDR3nt: TGTGCCAGAAGCTTGACAGTGCTGGGCTACACCTTC; CDR3aa: CARSLTVLGYTF
abundance: .; v_gene: TRBV5-1; d_gene: .; j_gene: TRBJ1-1; CDR3nt: TGCGCCAGCACAAACGGCCCTAACACTGAAGCTTTCTTT; CDR3aa: CASTNGPNTEAFF
abundance: .; v_gene: TRBV5-8; d_gene: .; j_gene: TRBJ1-2; CDR3nt: TGTGCCAGCAGCTTGGGGGGACGATCACCTTATGGCTACACCTTC; CDR3aa: CASSLGGRSPYGYTF
abundance: .; v_gene: TRBV13; d_gene: .; j_gene: TRBJ1-2; CDR3nt: TGTGCCAGCAGACAGTCCAACTTAATCTATGGCTACACCTTC; CDR3aa: CASRQSNLIYGYTF
abundance: .; v_gene: TRBV2; d_gene: .; j_gene: TRBJ2-1; CDR3nt: TGTGCCAGCACCGAAGGGGCCCTGCGCAATGAGCAGTTCTTC; CDR3aa: CASTEGALRNEQFF
abundance: .; v_gene: TRBV12-3/TRBV12-4; d_gene: .; j_gene: TRBJ1-4; CDR3nt: TGTGCCAGCAGTTTACAGGGGGAAAAACTGTTTTTT; CDR3aa: CASSLQGEKLFF
abundance: .; v_gene: TRBV5-6; d_gene: .; j_gene: TRBJ2-7; CDR3nt: TGTGCCAGCAGCTTGTTCCTACAGGAGGGACCCCTAGGGAGCTACGAGCAGTACTTC; CDR3aa: CASSLFLQEGPLGSYEQYF
abundance: once; v_gene: TRBV27; d_gene: .; j_gene: TRBJ1-3; CDR3nt: TGTGCCAGCAGTTTCACAGGGCACAGCTCTGGAAACACCATATATTTT; CDR3aa: CASSFTGHSSGNTIYF
abundance: .; v_gene: TRBV5-1; d_gene: .; j_gene: TRBJ2-5; CDR3nt: TGCGCCAGCAGCTTGGCCCCGAGGGGAGATGAGACCCAGTACTTC; CDR3aa: CASSLAPRGDETQYF
abundance: once; v_gene: TRBV19; d_gene: .; j_gene: TRBJ1-1; CDR3nt: TGTGCCACCATCTCAGGGAGGCAGGGCACTGAAGCTTTCTTT; CDR3aa: CATISGRQGTEAFF
abundance: .; v_gene: TRBV6-5; d_gene: .; j_gene: TRBJ2-1; CDR3nt: TGTGCCAGCGGCCCCTTTAGGAGCTCCTACAATGAGCAGTTCTTC; CDR3aa: CASGPFRSSYNEQFF
abundance: .; v_gene: TRBV12-3/TRBV12-4; d_gene: .; j_gene: TRBJ2-3; CDR3nt: TGTGCCAGCAGGTACGGGGGTACAGATACGCAGTATTTT; CDR3aa: CASRYGGTDTQYF
abundance: .; v_gene: TRBV5-1; d_gene: .; j_gene: TRBJ2-7; CDR3nt: TGCGCCAGCAGCTTGGAGGCACCGGGAACCTACGAGCAGTACTTC; CDR3aa: CASSLEAPGTYEQYF
abundance: .; v_gene: TRBV7-9; d_gene: .; j_gene: TRBJ1-4; CDR3nt: TGTGCCAGCAGCTCCAGAGGTGAAAAACTGTTTTTT; CDR3aa: CASSSRGEKLFF
abundance: .; v_gene: TRBV30; d_gene: .; j_gene: TRBJ2-1; CDR3nt: TGTGCCTGGAAAAGGACAGAGTACAATGAGCAGTTCTTC; CDR3aa: CAWKRTEYNEQFF
abundance: .; v_gene: TRBV28; d_gene: .; j_gene: TRBJ2-2; CDR3nt: TGTGCCAGCAGACTTGGCCCGAACACCGGGGAGCTGTTTTTT; CDR3aa: CASRLGPNTGELFF
abundance: .; v_gene: TRBV6-6; d_gene: TRBD2; j_gene: TRBJ2-3; CDR3nt: TGTGCCAGCAGTAGACTAGCGGGGACCCCCACAGATACGCAGTATTTT; CDR3aa: CASSRLAGTPTDTQYF
abundance: .; v_gene: TRBV20-1; d_gene: TRBD1; j_gene: TRBJ1-1; CDR3nt: TGCAGTGCTAGTCCACAGGGGAAGGCTTTCTTT; CDR3aa: CSASPQGKAFF
abundance: .; v_gene: TRBV15; d_gene: TRBD2; j_gene: TRBJ2-3; CDR3nt: TGTGCCACCAGCTTAACTAGCGGTACGCAGTATTTT; CDR3aa: CATSLTSGTQYF
abundance: .; v_gene: TRBV19; d_gene: .; j_gene: TRBJ1-4; CDR3nt: TGTGCCAGTAGGTCTCCTGAAAAACTGTTTTTT; CDR3aa: CASRSPEKLFF
abundance: once; v_gene: TRBV5-1; d_gene: .; j_gene: TRBJ1-4; CDR3nt: TGCGCCAGCAGCTTGGGCGGGAATGAAAAACTGTTTTTT; CDR3aa: CASSLGGNEKLFF
abundance: .; v_gene: TRBV27; d_gene: .; j_gene: TRBJ1-3; CDR3nt: TGTGCCAGCAGACCAACAGGTCCTCTCTGGAACAGATTGGACACCATATATTTT; CDR3aa: CASRPTGPLWNRLDTIYF
abundance: .; v_gene: TRBV6-5; d_gene: TRBD1; j_gene: TRBJ1-2; CDR3nt: TGTGCCAGCAAAGACAGGGTTGGCTACACCTTC; CDR3aa: CASKDRVGYTF
abundance: few; v_gene: TRBV4-2; d_gene: TRBD2; j_gene: TRBJ2-7; CDR3nt: TGTGCCAGCAGCCAACGTAGCGGGACCCTTTACGAGCAGTACTTC; CDR3aa: CASSQRSGTLYEQYF
abundance: .; v_gene: TRBV5-4; d_gene: .; j_gene: TRBJ1-2; CDR3nt: TGTGCCAGCAGCTTATCAACCAGAACTAACTATGGCTACACCTTC; CDR3aa: CASSLSTRTNYGYTF
abundance: .; v_gene: TRBV5-1; d_gene: TRBD2; j_gene: TRBJ2-1; CDR3nt: TGCGCCAGCAGCCCCCCCGGGGGGGCCTACAATGAGCAGTTCTTC; CDR3aa: CASSPPGGAYNEQFF
abundance: .; v_gene: TRBV5-1; d_gene: .; j_gene: TRBJ2-3; CDR3nt: TGCGCCAGCAGCCCTTTGAAGGTCTCAGATACGCAGTATTTT; CDR3aa: CASSPLKVSDTQYF
abundance: .; v_gene: TRBV7-9; d_gene: .; j_gene: TRBJ1-4; CDR3nt: TGTGCCAGCAGCCCCCTCCTCATAGATGAAAAACTGTTTTTT; CDR3aa: CASSPLLIDEKLFF